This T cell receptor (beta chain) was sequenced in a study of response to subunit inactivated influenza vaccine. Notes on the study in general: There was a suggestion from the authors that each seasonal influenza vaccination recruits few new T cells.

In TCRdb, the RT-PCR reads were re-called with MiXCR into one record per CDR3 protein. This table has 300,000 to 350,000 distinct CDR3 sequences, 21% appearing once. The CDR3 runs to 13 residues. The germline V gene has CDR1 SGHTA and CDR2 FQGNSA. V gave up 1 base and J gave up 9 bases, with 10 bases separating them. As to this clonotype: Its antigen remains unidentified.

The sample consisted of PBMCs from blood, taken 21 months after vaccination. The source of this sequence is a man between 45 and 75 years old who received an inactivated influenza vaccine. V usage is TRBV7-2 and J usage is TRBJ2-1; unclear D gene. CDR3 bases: TGTGCCAGCAGCTTAGATGCCCCGGCTGAGCAGTTCTTC. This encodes CASSLDAPAEQFF.